The 26 T cell receptor beta chains listed next were all sequenced from one sample in a study of shared clonotypes between healthy human individuals. Profiling relied on immunoSEQ multiplex PCR, and the TCRdb table lists in-frame clones only, not all of them. This table has about 550,000 clones, about 95% appearing once. Terminally differentiated effector memory CD45RA+ cells were excluded by CCR7 positive selection of CD45RO-negative cells. The sample taken for sequencing was naive CD8+ T cells sorted from blood. All receptors come from a woman aged 25 to 39 in good health.

The chain has TRBV2 and TRBJ1-5; 10 nucleotides agree with TRBD1. The junction had 3 bases not matched to a gene; V was cut back by 5 bases and J by 5 bases. Germline V gene data show CDR1 as SNHLY and CDR2 as FYNNEI. The CDR3 is made up of 14 amino acids. CDR3 sequence (DNA): TGTGCCAGCAGTATGGGACAGGGGTATCAGCCCCAGCATTTT. It is translated as CASSMGQGYQPQHF.

This clone came up once. It is unclear where the CDR3 begins or ends on the DNA, so no DNA is shown, and the CDR3 is as TCRdb lists it. This rearrangement joins TRBV21-1 to TRBJ2-5. TRBV21-1 is a documented pseudogene. The CDR3 sequence runs 16 residues, both termini included. The CDR3 region is CASSNVGEGASETQYF.

The chain joins TRBV7-6 to TRBJ1-5, with a possible D match to TRBD1 (6 bases). The CDR3 consists of 14 residues. Between the trimmed V and J ends, which lost 5 bases and 8 bases, there was a span of 16 bases. Per germline, CDR1 SGHVS and CDR2 FNYEAQ. The CDR3 protein is CASSPAAGVEPQHF. In DNA, the CDR3 is TGTGCCAGCAGCCCAGCCGCAGGGGTTGAGCCCCAGCATTTT.

CDR3 coding DNA: TGTGCCAGCGGGGAGGCTAGCGGGAGCACAGATACGCAGTATTTT. This sequence encodes CASGEASGSTDTQYF. The chain links TRBV7-3 to TRBJ2-3; 8 bases fit TRBD2. The CDR3 has 15 amino acids. CDR1 is SGHTA and CDR2 is FQGTGA in the germline V gene. V was clipped by 8 bases and J by 0 bases; unmatched bases: 7.

The count of this clone is one. The V call is TRBV7-9, the J call TRBJ2-7, with D maybe TRBD1 (6 bases). The CDR3 consists of 14 residues. From germline, CDR1 is SEHNR and CDR2 FQNEAQ (reference sequence). Trimming shortened V by 5 bases and J by 5 bases, and 16 bases separated the two germline ends. CDR3 sequence reads: CASSKGGTGNEQYF. In DNA form, the CDR3 reads TGTGCCAGCAGCAAAGGCGGAACAGGGAACGAGCAGTACTTC.

V usage is TRBV4-1 and J usage is TRBJ2-7; D is unresolved. The CDR3 contains 12 residues. Trimming removed 1 base at V and 2 bases at J, with 3 bases between. Germline V gives CDR1 MGHRA, CDR2 YSYEKL. The CDR3 sequence is CASSQGTYEQYF. As DNA, the CDR3 is TGCGCCAGCAGCCAAGGGACCTACGAGCAGTACTTC.

Note on this clone: The same CDR3 can be traced to other DNA sequences in this sample. The CDR3 is CASSLESSYEQYF. As DNA, the CDR3 is TGTGCCAGCAGCTTAGAGTCTAGCTACGAGCAGTACTTC. J is TRBJ2-7 and V is TRBV13, with no clear D. The length of the CDR3 is 13 residues. The germline CDR1 and CDR2 sequences are PRHDT and FYEKMQ (reference sequence). Trimming removed 1 base from V and 3 bases from J, with 7 bases in between.

This chain links TRBV6-1 with TRBJ1-5; D is uncertain. The germline CDR1 and CDR2 sequences are MNHNS and SASEGT. The CDR3 sequence is 14 residues long. V lost 2 bases and J 4 bases, leaving 9 bases between the germline ends. The CDR3 region is CASSEPYANQPQHF. CDR3 bases: TGTGCCAGCAGTGAACCATACGCTAATCAGCCCCAGCATTTT.

The rearrangement uses TRBV19 and TRBJ2-7; 9 positions agree with TRBD2. The CDR3 totals 15 residues. Looked up from germline, CDR1 is LNHDA and CDR2 is SQIVND (reference sequence). Trimming cost V 3 bases and J 4 bases; bases outside gene matches: 7. CDR3 amino acids: CASSIYLAGPYEQYF. The DNA for the CDR3 is TGTGCCAGTAGTATCTACCTAGCGGGACCGTACGAGCAGTACTTC.

This chain links TRBV2 with TRBJ2-7, with 7 nucleotides matching TRBD1. The V and J ends lost 3 bases and 5 bases, in that order; junction bases with no gene match: 7. Germline CDR1 and CDR2: SNHLY and FYNNEI. This CDR3 comprises 14 residues. The CDR3 reads CASSDRDRVDEQYF. The CDR3, as DNA: TGTGCCAGCAGTGACCGTGACAGGGTCGACGAGCAGTACTTC. Looking up the rest from reference TRBV2 and TRBJ2-7 gives the full variable domain: EPEVTQTPSHQVTQMGQEVILRCVPISNHLYFYWYRQILGQKVEFLVSFYNNEISEKSEIFDDQFSVERPDGSNFTLKIRSTKLEDSAMYFCASSDRDRVDEQYFGPGTRLTVT.

A note on this clone: This sample also contains other DNA sequences that code for the same CDR3. The genes are TRBV19 and TRBJ2-7; 11 bases are a match to TRBD1. This CDR3 region has 13 residues. From germline, CDR1 is LNHDA and CDR2 SQIVND (reference sequence). J lost 7 bases, V lost 5 bases, and 4 bases had no gene match. CDR3 DNA: TGTGCCAGTAGTCCCGGGACAGGGGGAGAGCAGTACTTC. It is translated as CASSPGTGGEQYF.

The chain links TRBV6-6 to TRBJ2-7, with 7 positions matching TRBD1. The V gene end was trimmed by 7 bases and the J gene end by 1 base; junction bases not matched to a gene: 7. The CDR3 is 14 amino acids. CDR1 is MNHNY and CDR2 is SVGAGI in the germline V gene (reference sequence). CDR3 sequence: CASNKGGESYEQYF. In DNA, the CDR3 is TGTGCCAGCAACAAAGGGGGCGAATCCTACGAGCAGTACTTC.

The chain couples TRBV7-9 to TRBJ2-1; D gene unclear. Germline CDR1 reads SEHNR; CDR2 reads FQNEAQ (reference sequence). V was pared by 2 bases and J by 0 bases, with 8 bases between. The CDR3 spans 15 residues. The CDR3 DNA is TGTGCCAGCAGCTTATCAGCTCACTCCTACAATGAGCAGTTCTTC. Translating gives CASSLSAHSYNEQFF.

Remarks on this clone: One end of the junction varies from germline; a read error may be responsible. The J gene is TRBJ1-2, the V gene TRBV27; D is perhaps TRBD1 (6 bases). Germline V gives CDR1 MNHEY, CDR2 SMNVEV (reference sequence). The length of the CDR3 is 17 residues. CDR3 in amino acids: CASSSNGQRSIEYDYTF. Here the CDR3 DNA reads TGTGCCAGCAGTTCAAATGGACAGCGATCAATAGAGTATGACTACACCTTC.

The rearrangement joins TRBV19 to TRBJ1-4, with a tentative D call TRBD1 (6 bases). This CDR3 region has 17 residues. Trimming pared 4 bases from V and 2 bases from J, leaving 17 bases between. CDR1 and CDR2 from the germline V gene are LNHDA and SQIVND (reference sequence). This chain's CDR3 is CASSTNLQGKTNEKLFF. The CDR3 DNA sequence: TGTGCCAGTAGTACGAATTTACAGGGCAAGACTAATGAAAAACTGTTTTTT.

The CDR3 nucleotides are TGCAGCGCCAACGTGGCCGGGACCGGCGGCTACACCTTC. It specifies CSANVAGTGGYTF. The J gene is TRBJ1-2, the V gene TRBV29-1; D is possibly TRBD1 (5 bases). This CDR3 is built from 13 residues. Germline values: CDR1 SQVTM, CDR2 ANQGSEA. V dropped 7 bases and J dropped 8 bases, with 20 bases sitting between them.

Comments on this clone: This specimen includes other DNA sequences encoding the same CDR3. The chain combines TRBV5-6 with TRBJ1-5, with unresolved D. Trimming removed 1 base at V and 6 bases at J, with 5 bases between. Germline assignment: CDR1 SGHDT and CDR2 YYEEEE. The CDR3 consists of 12 residues. The CDR3 spells CASSLSGQPQHF. In nucleotides, the CDR3 is TGTGCCAGCAGCTTGTCGGGTCAGCCCCAGCATTTT.

The chain combines TRBV4-1 with TRBJ2-5, with D possibly TRBD2 on 7 matching bases. The CDR3 loop spans 16 amino acids. Looked up from germline, CDR1 is MGHRA and CDR2 is YSYEKL. Trimming took 5 bases from V and 1 from J, leaving 17 bases between them. CDR3 region: CASSTRGGGLQETQYF. The DNA for the CDR3 is TGCGCCAGCAGCACCAGGGGCGGGGGCCTCCAAGAGACCCAGTACTTC.

J is TRBJ1-4 and V is TRBV2, with 7 bases that match TRBD1. The CDR3 has 15 amino acids. V shed 3 bases, J shed 8 bases, and the junction held 9 bases outside the gene matches. The germline CDR1 and CDR2 sequences are SNHLY and FYNNEI. This CDR3 is CASSDVDRVDEKLFF. As DNA, the CDR3 is TGTGCCAGCAGTGATGTCGACAGGGTGGACGAAAAACTGTTTTTT.

V usage is TRBV5-6 and J usage is TRBJ2-7; possibly TRBD1 or TRBD2 for D (5 bases each). Germline V gene data show CDR1 as SGHDT and CDR2 as YYEEEE. Deletions cut 0 bases from V and 7 bases from J, with 11 bases between. The CDR3 loop spans 13 amino acids. CDR3 sequence: CASSLGGVGEQYF. CDR3 sequence (DNA): TGTGCCAGCAGCTTGGGAGGGGTGGGGGAGCAGTACTTC.

CDR3 loop: CASSLNRAQETQYF. The DNA of the CDR3 is TGTGCCAGCAGCTTAAACAGGGCCCAAGAGACCCAGTACTTC. The rearrangement joins TRBV11-2 to TRBJ2-5, with D possibly being TRBD1 (6 bases). Deletions cut 2 bases from V and 1 base from J, with 8 bases between. This CDR3 region has 14 residues. Germline CDR1 and CDR2: SGHAT and FQNNGV. Complete variable domain (other parts from reference TRBV11-2 and TRBJ2-5): EAGVAQSPRYKIIEKRQSVAFWCNPISGHATLYWYQQILGQGPKLLIQFQNNGVVDDSQLPKDRFSAERLKGVDSTLKIQPAKLEDSAVYLCASSLNRAQETQYFGPGTRLLVL.

The chain has TRBV5-4 and TRBJ1-1; TRBD1 agrees at 7 bases. CDR1 is SGHNT and CDR2 is YYREEE in the germline V gene (reference sequence). V shed 7 bases, J shed 1 base, and the junction held 1 base outside the gene matches. The CDR3 has 12 amino acids. The CDR3 DNA reads as TGTGCCAGCGGGGACAGGAACACTGAAGCTTTCTTT. Translated, it gives CASGDRNTEAFF.

The chain has TRBV2 and TRBJ2-5, with 9 nucleotides matching TRBD1. Matching the DNA end better, TRBJ2-7 makes the J call doubtful. Looked up from germline, CDR1 is SNHLY and CDR2 is FYNNEI. The CDR3 has 14 residues. CDR3 in amino acids: CASSERTGAYEQYF. CDR3 DNA: TGTGCCAGCAGTGAACGGACAGGGGCCTACGAGCAGTACTTC.

The chain combines TRBV29-1 with TRBJ1-2; 9 bases are shared with TRBD1. Looked up from germline, CDR1 is SQVTM and CDR2 is ANQGSEA. Trimming cost V 4 bases and J 6 bases; bases outside gene matches: 6. The CDR3 length is 13 residues. CDR3 amino acids: CSVVRDRVDGYTF. CDR3 sequence (DNA): TGCAGCGTTGTCCGGGACAGGGTAGATGGCTACACCTTC.

This chain links TRBV28 with TRBJ1-4; D not certain. V was pared by 6 bases and J by 0 bases, with 11 bases between. This CDR3 region has 15 residues. Germline assignment: CDR1 MDHEN and CDR2 SYDVKM. In DNA form, the CDR3 reads TGTGCCAGCAGCCGTGAGACCGCAACTAATGAAAAACTGTTTTTT. It codes for CASSRETATNEKLFF.

The CDR3 DNA follows: TGTGCCAGCAGCCCGGAGCACGCCGGCCGATACGAGCAGTACTTC. This sequence encodes CASSPEHAGRYEQYF. The chain recombines TRBV11-2 with TRBJ2-7; D is unclear. V gave up 5 bases and J gave up 4 bases, with 18 bases separating them. Germline CDR1 reads SGHAT; CDR2 reads FQNNGV. This CDR3 contains 15 residues.